This TCR beta chain was sequenced in a study of tumor-infiltrating lymphocytes in localized non-small cell lung cancer. Germline assignment: CDR1 SNHLY and CDR2 FYNNEI. The CDR3 covers 13 residues. Trimming pared 7 bases from V and 7 bases from J, leaving 17 bases between. This clone was picked up one time. Data came from immunoSEQ multiplex PCR; TCRdb stores just in-frame clones and leaves some out. The sample holds some 15,000 clones, roughly 88% seen once. This clonotype originated in a human donor with non-small cell lung cancer. Specimen: uninvolved lung tissue not adjacent to the tumor. The J gene is TRBJ2-7, the V gene TRBV2; D is unresolved. The CDR3 region has the DNA TGTGCCAGCAAGGTTCAACAATCCTCTGAGCAGTACTTC. This codes for CASKVQQSSEQYF.